Detailed here is one T cell receptor beta chain. This specimen comes from a study of blood T cell repertoires in COVID-19. Study in general: There were acute and convalescent COVID-19 samples, and they came from the United States, Italy and Spain.

Methods used by the authors: Estimation of nucleated cell counts relied on the amplification of reference gene primers. Sequencing was performed with immunoSEQ multiplex PCR; in TCRdb, only in-frame clones are kept and a portion is missing. From that table come the V and J calls and clone size; the DNA was used to work out D and trimming. The sample shows about 200,000 clones, 80% to 85% of them seen only once. Followed longitudinally, the Seattle patients had been enrolled during active infection. V lost 4 bases to trimming and J lost 3 bases, with 9 bases between them. This CDR3 is 14 amino acids long. Per the germline V gene, CDR1 is LGHNA and CDR2 is YSLEER.

This chain connects TRBV4-3 to TRBJ2-2; TRBD1 might be the D (6 bases). Sequencing was carried out using peripheral blood. The clonotype originates from a woman in her sixties or seventies with COVID-19, enrolled during active disease. The DNA of the CDR3 is TGCGCCAGCAGCCTTAACAGGGACACCGGGGAGCTGTTTTTT. It specifies CASSLNRDTGELFF.